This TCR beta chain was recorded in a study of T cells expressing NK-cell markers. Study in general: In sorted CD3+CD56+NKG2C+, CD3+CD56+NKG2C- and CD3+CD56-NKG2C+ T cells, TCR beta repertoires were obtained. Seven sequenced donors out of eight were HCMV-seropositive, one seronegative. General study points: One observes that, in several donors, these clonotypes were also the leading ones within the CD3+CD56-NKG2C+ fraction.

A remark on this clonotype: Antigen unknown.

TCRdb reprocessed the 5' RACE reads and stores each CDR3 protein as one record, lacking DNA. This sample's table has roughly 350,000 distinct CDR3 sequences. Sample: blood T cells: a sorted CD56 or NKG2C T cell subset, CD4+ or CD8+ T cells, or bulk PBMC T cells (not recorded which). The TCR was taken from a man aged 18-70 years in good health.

The CDR3 loop reads CASSLGTSMYEQYF. The chain employs TRBV7-2 and TRBJ2-7; the TCRdb call, TRBD2, lacks DNA for checking. Germline CDR1 SGHTA, CDR2 FQGNSA. There are 14 residues in the CDR3.